Reported below is one TCR beta chain. The antigen remains undetermined. Expressed TCRB transcripts were sequenced, since all the RNA that had been isolated was reverse transcribed. This table comes from immunoSEQ multiplex PCR, and its TCRdb copy is limited to in-frame clones, with some not included. The sample records about 640,000 clones, roughly 12% being singletons. This record belongs to a study of beta chain features in type 1 diabetes. Study results and caveats: Type 1 diabetes patients had fewer VDJ junction insertions and more deletions. There was a moderate but significant shortening of TCRB CDR3s in all four CD4+ subsets of Type 1 diabetes patients. Healthy donors had naive, central memory and Treg TCRB repertoires that appeared less similar than those seen among patients.

Central memory, naive, regulatory and stem cell-like memory CD4+ cells were sorted by CD45RO/CCR7/CD25/CD127/CD95/CD27. Germline CDR1 and CDR2: SNHLY and FYNNEI. The CDR3 covers 13 residues. V was clipped by 8 bases and J by 3 bases, with 14 bases between them. Sequences were obtained from naive CD4+ T cells from blood. The receptor's source is a man between 25 and 39 years old with type 1 diabetes. V and J are TRBV2 and TRBJ2-7; a weak D match, TRBD2 (6 bases). The CDR3 loop reads CASRGRRGYEQYF. Written as DNA, the CDR3 is TGTGCCAGCCGCGGGCGGAGGGGCTACGAGCAGTACTTC.